This TCR beta chain was obtained from a study of shared clonotypes between healthy human individuals. Points from the study as a whole: Generation of non-shared clonotypes was less probable than generation of clonotypes shared by all four donors. Between a handful of donors, naive CD4 clonotypes were shared at a level of approximately 5%.

About this clone: Its target is not known.

Sequencing was performed with immunoSEQ multiplex PCR; in TCRdb, only in-frame clones are kept and a portion is missing. In the table there are 2 million or so clones, less than 95% of which are singletons. The length of the CDR3 is 16 residues. V lost 1 base, J lost 8 bases, and 17 bases lay in between. Germline CDR1 is LGHNA and CDR2 is YSLEER. Naivety among CD8 cells was defined by CD45RO negativity and positive CCR7 selection, thereby excluding terminally differentiated effector memory CD45RA+ cells. The receptor was derived from a man between 18 and 29 years old in good health. What was sequenced was naive CD8+ T cells sorted from blood. The chain links TRBV4-3 to TRBJ2-2; D possibly uses TRBD1 or TRBD2 (5 bases each). CDR3 coding DNA: TGCGCCAGCAGCCAAGGGGTCCAGGGAGAGAATGGGGAGCTGTTTTTT. Amino acid sequence: CASSQGVQGENGELFF.